Below, 21 T cell receptor beta chains from the same sample are listed, as sequenced in a study of blood T cell repertoires in COVID-19. The protocol was immunoSEQ multiplex PCR, while the TCRdb copy is restricted to in-frame clones and leaves out a portion. The sample holds fewer than 250,000 clones; 84% are singletons and the top ten take around 4%. Sequencing was performed on peripheral blood. These receptors came from a middle-aged man with acute or convalescent COVID-19.

This clone was detected only a few times. The chain combines TRBV19 with TRBJ1-1, with D uncertain. Trimming stripped 3 bases from V and 1 base from J, with 9 bases between. The CDR3 has 14 amino acids. The germline V gene encodes CDR1 LNHDA and CDR2 SQIVND (reference sequence). This CDR3 reads CASSMGGRNTEAFF. The CDR3 nucleotides are TGTGCCAGTAGTATGGGCGGGCGGAACACTGAAGCTTTCTTT.

V is TRBV6-1 and J is TRBJ1-5; 10 bases align to TRBD1. The CDR3 sequence is 16 residues long. Germline-derived CDR1 and CDR2 are MNHNS and SASEGT. After removal of 2 bases from V and 3 bases from J, the junction contained 4 bases not matched to a gene. The CDR3 loop is CASSEFGTGVNQPQHF. The CDR3, as DNA: TGTGCCAGCAGTGAATTTGGGACAGGGGTCAATCAGCCCCAGCATTTT.

The chain recombines TRBV5-1 with TRBJ1-1; TRBD1 is a possible D gene (6 bases). The CDR3 is made up of 14 amino acids. The germline V gene has CDR1 SGHRS and CDR2 YFSETQ. The V gene lost 6 bases and the J gene lost 3 bases, with 15 bases spanning the gap. CDR3 DNA sequence: TGCGCCAGCAACCCACAGGGCTATGACACTGAAGCTTTCTTT. Translated, it gives CASNPQGYDTEAFF.

This clone was counted between two and nine times. CDR3 sequence: CASSLGPSSYEQYF. CDR3 sequence (DNA): TGTGCCAGCAGCTTAGGACCTAGCTCCTACGAGCAGTACTTC. This chain uses TRBV11-3 with TRBJ2-7; D is undetermined. The V end was cut by 1 base, the J end by 0 bases, with 7 bases between. The length of the CDR3 is 14 residues. Germline CDR1 and CDR2: SGHNT and YENEEA.

The CDR3 DNA reads TGTGCCTGGAGCCCCCGGTGGGCCCAGCCCCAGCATTTT. Residues: CAWSPRWAQPQHF. The gene calls are TRBV30 and TRBJ1-5; D call uncertain. In germline, CDR1 is GTSNPN, CDR2 SVGIG (reference sequence). The CDR3 loop spans 13 amino acids. Trimming pared 3 bases from V and 7 bases from J, leaving 13 bases between. Full variable domain (outside the CDR3, taken from reference TRBV30 and TRBJ1-5): SQTIHQWPATLVQPVGSPLSLECTVEGTSNPNLYWYRQAAGRGLQLLFYSVGIGQISSEVPQNLSASRPQDRQFILSSKKLLLSDSGFYLCAWSPRWAQPQHFGDGTRLSIL.

The rearrangement uses TRBV28 and TRBJ2-3, with D tentatively TRBD2 (5 bases). V was trimmed by 2 bases and J by 4 bases, leaving 16 bases between them. Looked up from germline, CDR1 is MDHEN and CDR2 is SYDVKM. The length of the CDR3 is 16 residues. Here the CDR3 reads CASSLGRLAVADTQYF. CDR3 nucleotide sequence: TGTGCCAGCAGTTTAGGTCGGCTAGCCGTAGCAGATACGCAGTATTTT. Complete variable domain (other parts from reference TRBV28 and TRBJ2-3): DVKVTQSSRYLVKRTGEKVFLECVQDMDHENMFWYRQDPGLGLRLIYFSYDVKMKEKGDIPEGYSVSREKKERFSLILESASTNQTSMYLCASSLGRLAVADTQYFGPGTRLTVL.

V usage is TRBV6-5 and J usage is TRBJ1-6; no definite D call. Germline values: CDR1 MNHEY, CDR2 SVGAGI. Trimming cost V 2 bases and J 7 bases, with 9 bases left between them. The CDR3 extends over 14 amino acids. The chain's CDR3 is CASSYRTENSPLHF. In DNA, the CDR3 is TGTGCCAGCAGTTACAGAACCGAGAATTCACCCCTCCACTTT.

The J gene is TRBJ1-3, the V gene TRBV11-2; unclear D gene. The CDR3 loop spans 14 amino acids. Trimming left V 6 bases short and J 4 bases short, with 13 bases between. Germline values: CDR1 SGHAT, CDR2 FQNNGV. The CDR3 region is CASSSLTSGNTIYF. The CDR3 coding sequence is TGTGCCAGCAGTTCACTTACCTCCGGAAACACCATATATTTT.

In this sample, this clone is medium-sized. This chain links TRBV7-9 with TRBJ2-4, with TRBD1 matching 10 bases. The CDR3 spans 15 residues. CDR1 SEHNR and CDR2 FQNEAQ come from the germline V gene (reference sequence). V was pared by 3 bases and J by 6 bases, with 5 bases of the junction left unmatched. The CDR3 sequence is CASSLERTGGNIQYF. The CDR3 region has the DNA TGTGCCAGCAGCTTGGAGCGGACAGGGGGAAACATTCAGTACTTC.

This chain links TRBV5-1 with TRBJ2-1, with a tentative D call TRBD1 (7 bases). The V gene lost 4 bases and the J gene lost 1 base, with 12 bases spanning the gap. This CDR3 spans 15 amino acids. Germline CDR1 reads SGHRS; CDR2 reads YFSETQ. The CDR3 protein is CASSLTGTSYNEQFF. CDR3 sequence (DNA): TGCGCCAGCAGCCTGACAGGGACTTCCTACAATGAGCAGTTCTTC.

This clone was detected only a few times. The genes are TRBV9 and TRBJ2-7; D uncertain. Trimming stripped 5 bases from V and 0 bases from J, with 18 bases between. The CDR3 sequence is 16 residues long. From germline, CDR1 is SGDLS and CDR2 YYNGEE. CDR3 in DNA: TGTGCCAGCAGTGCTAGAAATTCCCTCTTCTCCTACGAGCAGTACTTC. Translated: CASSARNSLFSYEQYF. The variable domain in full, with the rest retrieved from reference TRBV9 and TRBJ2-7, is DSGVTQTPKHLITATGQRVTLRCSPRSGDLSVYWYQQSLDQGLQFLIQYYNGEERAKGNILERFSAQQFPDLHSELNLSSLELGDSALYFCASSARNSLFSYEQYFGPGTRLTVT.

V is TRBV11-2 and J is TRBJ2-4, with D perhaps matching TRBD2 (6 bases). The CDR3 is 15 amino acids. Deletions cut 4 bases from V and 6 bases from J, with 16 bases between. Germline assignment: CDR1 SGHAT and CDR2 FQNNGV. The CDR3 DNA reads TGTGCCAGCAGCTCCGGGACCCCGGGGGTAAACATTCAGTACTTC. As protein: CASSSGTPGVNIQYF.

Details on this clone: At the DNA level, this CDR3 is encoded by other sequences in the same sample as well. V and J are TRBV5-1 and TRBJ2-5; 7 nucleotides align to TRBD1. V dropped 4 bases and J dropped 1; count of bases not matched to a gene: 4. Germline V lookup: CDR1 SGHRS, CDR2 YFSETQ. The CDR3 sequence is 14 residues long. In DNA form, the CDR3 reads TGCGCCAGCAGCCGGGACAGCTCCCAAGAGACCCAGTACTTC. It is translated as CASSRDSSQETQYF.

This clone showed up just once. The chain links TRBV4-1 to TRBJ2-1; 10 positions agree with TRBD2. The junction had 13 bases not matched to a gene; V was cut back by 4 bases and J by 7 bases. The CDR3 covers 17 residues. Germline V lookup: CDR1 MGHRA, CDR2 YSYEKL. The CDR3 protein is CASSPGGASGSYNEQFF. DNA for the CDR3: TGCGCCAGCAGCCCAGGCGGGGCTAGCGGGAGTTATAATGAGCAGTTCTTC.

In this sample, this clone turned up once. This sequence joins TRBV14 and TRBJ2-5; D is uncertain. Germline loops: CDR1 SGHDN, CDR2 FVKESK. The CDR3 loop spans 16 amino acids. Deletions cut 0 bases from V and 5 bases from J, with 16 bases between. CDR3 bases: TGTGCCAGCAGCCAAGAAGGCACGCTACGGCGGGAGACCCAGTACTTC. Amino acids: CASSQEGTLRRETQYF.

The chain uses TRBV18 and TRBJ1-2; a possible D gene is TRBD1 (5 bases). Germline values: CDR1 KGHSH, CDR2 LQKENI. The ends were cut back, 2 bases at V and 8 bases at J, with 12 bases in the middle. CDR3 length: 13 residues. CDR3 bases: TGTGCCAGCTCACCATTGTCGGGGGAGGGCTACACCTTC. Encoded protein: CASSPLSGEGYTF.

The chain joins TRBV27 to TRBJ2-7; the match to TRBD1 covers 7 bases. V shed 6 bases, J shed 4 bases, and the junction held 6 bases outside the gene matches. Germline assignment: CDR1 MNHEY and CDR2 SMNVEV (reference sequence). The CDR3 totals 13 residues. The DNA of the CDR3 is TGTGCCAGCAGCCCGGGACAGCGATACGAGCAGTACTTC. Translating it yields CASSPGQRYEQYF.

V is TRBV11-1 and J is TRBJ1-1; 7 bases fit TRBD1. The CDR3 loop spans 13 amino acids. CDR1 SGHAT and CDR2 FQDESV come from the germline V gene (reference sequence). The V gene end was trimmed by 6 bases and the J gene end by 7 bases; junction bases not matched to a gene: 8. The CDR3 spells CASSSRGKGEAFF. The CDR3 nucleotides read TGTGCCAGCAGTTCCAGGGGGAAGGGTGAAGCTTTCTTT.

The chain is built from TRBV30 and TRBJ1-1; tentative D call: TRBD1 (6 bases). Deletions cut 3 bases from V and 3 bases from J, with 23 bases between. This CDR3 contains 17 residues. In germline, CDR1 is GTSNPN, CDR2 SVGIG (reference sequence). CDR3 nucleotides: TGTGCCTGGAGGGGCACGGCGGGGGCCCGATATGACACTGAAGCTTTCTTT. As protein: CAWRGTAGARYDTEAFF.

The chain links TRBV5-5 to TRBJ1-1, with D hard to call. The CDR3 extends over 15 amino acids. The germline gives CDR1 SGHKS, CDR2 YYEKEE (reference sequence). Between the trimmed V and J ends, which lost 0 bases and 1 base, there was a span of 10 bases. CDR3 protein: CASSLGPLRNTEAFF. As DNA, the CDR3 is TGTGCCAGCAGCTTGGGCCCCCTGCGGAACACTGAAGCTTTCTTT.

J is TRBJ1-2 and V is TRBV4-2; 8 bases line up with TRBD1. CDR3 size: 15 residues. Trimming removed 0 bases from V and 4 bases from J; junction bases left unmatched: 4. The germline V gene encodes CDR1 LGHNA and CDR2 YNFKEQ. The CDR3 here is CASSQDWGQVYGYTF. The CDR3 DNA follows: TGTGCCAGCAGCCAAGATTGGGGACAGGTCTATGGCTACACCTTC.